Sequencing of this TCR delta chain was carried out in a study of gamma-delta chains in newborns, infants, children. TCRdb re-identified clones in the reads via CATT. The sample has about a thousand delta-chain clones; about 0.8% are singletons. Relative to its sample, this clone is medium-sized (0.01 to 0.1%). In the same sample, other DNA sequences code for this CDR3. This clonotype was obtained from a child in good health. The sample comprised blood.

CDR3 nucleotide sequence: TGTGCTCTTGGGGGTCGTTTTCCCTACTGGGGCCCAGGCCGGACAGCACAACTCTTCTTT. This gives the protein CALGGRFPYWGPGRTAQLFF. This chain joins TRDV1 and TRDJ2, with TRDD3 matching 7 bases. CDR1 and CDR2 (germline): TSWWSYY, QGS. V lost 4 bases, J lost 4 bases, and 21 bases stayed unmatched. This CDR3 has 20 amino acids.